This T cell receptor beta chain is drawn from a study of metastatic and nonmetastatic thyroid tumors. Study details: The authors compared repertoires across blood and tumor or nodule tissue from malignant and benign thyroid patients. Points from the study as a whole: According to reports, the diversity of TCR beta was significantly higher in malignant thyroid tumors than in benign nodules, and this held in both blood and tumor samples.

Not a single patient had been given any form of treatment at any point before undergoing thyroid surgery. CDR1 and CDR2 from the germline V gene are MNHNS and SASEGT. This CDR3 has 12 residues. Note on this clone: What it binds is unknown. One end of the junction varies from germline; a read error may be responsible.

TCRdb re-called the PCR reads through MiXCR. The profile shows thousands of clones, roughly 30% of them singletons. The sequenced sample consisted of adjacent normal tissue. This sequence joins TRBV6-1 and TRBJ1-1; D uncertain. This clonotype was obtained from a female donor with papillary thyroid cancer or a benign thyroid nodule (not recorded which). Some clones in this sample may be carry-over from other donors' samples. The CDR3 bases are TGTACCAGCATCCTACGAGGTGCTGAAGCTTTCTTT. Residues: CTSILRGAEAFF.